A single sample gave rise to the 20 T cell receptor beta chains below, sequenced in a study of T cells in localized non-small cell lung cancer (dated by TCRdb to about 2020). The library was built by means of the immunoSEQ multiplex PCR assay. Drawn from immuneACCESS, this table holds only the in-frame rearrangements with V and J called that TCRdb kept. Clones are partly lost; checked studies trace under half to an unresolved V gene and leave the rest unexplained. In all, the sample holds approximately 12,000 clones, and more than 70% of those were seen once. More than 15% of the sample is held by the ten biggest clonotypes. This material consisted of peripheral blood, taken before any cancer treatment. All receptors derive from a male donor older than 55 with stage I lung adenocarcinoma.

The CDR3 DNA reads TGTGCCAGCAGTAGCAGGGACGGGGGGGAGCAGTACTTC. As protein: CASSSRDGGEQYF. The chain employs TRBV6-5 and TRBJ2-7; 7 positions agree with TRBD2. After removal of 5 bases from V and 7 bases from J, the junction contained 8 bases not matched to a gene. There are 13 residues in the CDR3. Germline V gene lookup returns CDR1 MNHEY and CDR2 SVGAGI.

The DNA for the CDR3 is TGTGCCAGCTCACCATCCGAGACCCAGTACTTC. It is translated as CASSPSETQYF. This chain joins TRBV18 and TRBJ2-5, with D uncertain. The CDR3 runs to 11 residues. Trimming stripped 2 bases from V and 5 bases from J, with 3 bases between. Looked up from germline, CDR1 is KGHSH and CDR2 is LQKENI.

The rearrangement links TRBV4-1 to TRBJ1-5; D not resolved. CDR3 length: 15 amino acids. V dropped 1 base and J dropped 6 bases, with 13 bases sitting between them. Germline V gene lookup returns CDR1 MGHRA and CDR2 YSYEKL. For the CDR3, the DNA is TGCGCCAGCAGCCAAGCCGCTGGACGGACTCAGCCCCAGCATTTT. Translated, it gives CASSQAAGRTQPQHF.

In its sample, this clone was seen once. The V gene is TRBV6-5, the J gene TRBJ1-5; D is unresolved. Trimming removed 3 bases at V and 5 bases at J, with 14 bases between. This CDR3 contains 15 residues. The germline CDR1 and CDR2 sequences are MNHEY and SVGAGI. The CDR3 region has the DNA TGTGCCAGCAGTTATATTACCGGTGGGGATCAGCCCCAGCATTTT. Translating it yields CASSYITGGDQPQHF.

The chain couples TRBV10-2 to TRBJ1-5; the match to TRBD1 covers 9 bases. The J segment lost 0 bases and the V segment lost 2 bases, leaving 11 bases of the junction unmatched. The V gene's germline CDR1 is WSHSY and CDR2 SAAADI. This CDR3 region has 19 residues. The CDR3 reads CASSERRDRVTISNQPQHF. The CDR3 DNA reads TGCGCCAGCAGTGAGCGCCGGGACAGGGTAACTATTAGCAATCAGCCCCAGCATTTT.

The chain carries TRBV6-5 and TRBJ2-1, with D possibly matching TRBD2 (5 bases). The CDR3 length is 16 residues. The germline V gene encodes CDR1 MNHEY and CDR2 SVGAGI. The V gene lost 2 bases and the J gene lost 0 bases, with 11 bases spanning the gap. In nucleotides, the CDR3 is TGTGCCAGCAGTTACGTTGTGGGGAGCTCCTACAATGAGCAGTTCTTC. It specifies CASSYVVGSSYNEQFF.

This clone showed up just once. The chain links TRBV11-2 to TRBJ2-7; tentatively, D is TRBD1 (6 bases). This CDR3 has 16 residues. In germline, CDR1 is SGHAT, CDR2 FQNNGV. V was cut by 2 bases and J by 2 bases, with 16 bases left in between. The CDR3 here is CASSLFRGRSTYEQYF. In DNA, the CDR3 is TGTGCCAGCAGCTTATTCAGGGGCCGCAGCACCTACGAGCAGTACTTC.

In its sample, this clone was seen a few times. The V gene is TRBV15, the J gene TRBJ2-7; no firm D call. CDR3 size: 14 residues. CDR1 is LNHNV and CDR2 is YYDKDF in the germline V gene (reference sequence). Between the trimmed V and J ends, which lost 1 base and 4 bases, there was a span of 11 bases. The CDR3 spells CATSRGGTKYEQYF. CDR3 DNA: TGTGCCACCAGCAGAGGTGGAACCAAATACGAGCAGTACTTC.

The chain employs TRBV11-3 and TRBJ2-3; D gene unclear. This CDR3 is built from 14 residues. CDR1 is SGHNT and CDR2 is YENEEA in the germline V gene. Deletions cut 2 bases from V and 0 bases from J, with 6 bases between. The CDR3 nucleotides are TGTGCCAGCAGCTTAACAACTAGCACAGATACGCAGTATTTT. Amino acids: CASSLTTSTDTQYF.

This chain uses TRBV10-3 with TRBJ2-7; TRBD2 matches at 12 bases. V was clipped by 5 bases and J by 7 bases; unmatched bases: 6. CDR3 size: 14 residues. CDR1 is ENHRY and CDR2 is SYGVKD in the germline V gene. CDR3 sequence (DNA): TGTGCCATCAGTACACTAGCGGGAGGTCAAGAGCAGTACTTC. Translating gives CAISTLAGGQEQYF.

On this clone: A junction end diverges from the germline sequence, so it may reflect a read error. V and J are TRBV14 and TRBJ2-7, with a possible D match to TRBD1 (6 bases). Germline lookup yields CDR1 SGHDN and CDR2 FVKESK. This CDR3 has 11 residues. CDR3 nucleotide sequence: TGTGCCAGCAGCCAAACAGGGAACCAGTGTTTC. Translated, it gives CASSQTGNQCF.

This clone has only one observation. The V gene is TRBV7-9, the J gene TRBJ2-5; a possible D gene is TRBD2 (6 bases). This CDR3 contains 17 residues. The ends were cut back, 4 bases at V and 5 bases at J, with 23 bases in the middle. Germline CDR1 reads SEHNR; CDR2 reads FQNEAQ (reference sequence). This CDR3 reads CASSSRVEGLMRETQYF. The CDR3 DNA sequence: TGTGCCAGCAGCTCCAGGGTGGAGGGGCTAATGAGGGAGACCCAGTACTTC.

The sample holds one count of this clone. The rearrangement joins TRBV11-2 to TRBJ1-6, with 8 bases that match TRBD1. The V and J ends lost 3 bases and 10 bases, in that order; junction bases with no gene match: 5. This CDR3 has 14 residues. Germline CDR1 is SGHAT and CDR2 is FQNNGV. The CDR3: CASSFTGGKSPLHF. The DNA of the CDR3 is TGTGCCAGCAGCTTCACAGGGGGAAAATCACCCCTCCACTTT. The full variable domain, with the rest looked up from reference TRBV11-2 and TRBJ1-6, is EAGVAQSPRYKIIEKRQSVAFWCNPISGHATLYWYQQILGQGPKLLIQFQNNGVVDDSQLPKDRFSAERLKGVDSTLKIQPAKLEDSAVYLCASSFTGGKSPLHFGNGTRLTVT.

The gene calls are TRBV28 and TRBJ1-2; D remains ambiguous. The V and J ends lost 6 bases and 2 bases respectively, with 10 bases between them. This CDR3 is 13 amino acids long. In germline, CDR1 is MDHEN, CDR2 SYDVKM. CDR3 in DNA: TGTGCCAGCAGCCCAGACCTAAACTATGGCTACACCTTC. Protein product: CASSPDLNYGYTF.

This chain joins TRBV7-6 and TRBJ1-3; D is perhaps TRBD1 (5 bases). The germline V and J ends were trimmed by 8 bases and 4 bases, with 12 bases remaining between them. In germline, CDR1 is SGHVS, CDR2 FNYEAQ. This CDR3 contains 13 residues. The CDR3 DNA follows: TGTGCCAGCCGGATGGCAGGGGGAAACACCATATATTTT. This codes for CASRMAGGNTIYF.

This chain connects TRBV6-5 to TRBJ2-1; D may be TRBD2 (5 bases). CDR3 size: 13 residues. Trimming removed 5 bases from V and 5 bases from J, with 10 bases in between. CDR1 MNHEY and CDR2 SVGAGI come from the germline V gene. This CDR3 reads CASSPRRDNEQFF. The DNA of the CDR3 is TGTGCCAGCAGTCCTCGGCGGGACAATGAGCAGTTCTTC.

The CDR3 region is CASSSSSGASQFF. The CDR3 DNA sequence: TGTGCCAGCAGCTCTTCGTCGGGGGCGTCGCAGTTCTTC. This sequence joins TRBV11-1 and TRBJ2-1; D tentatively fits TRBD1 or TRBD2 (6 bases each). Trimming left V 4 bases short and J 12 bases short, with 16 bases between. CDR1 is SGHAT, CDR2 FQDESV, per germline (reference sequence). This CDR3 has 13 residues.

The chain has TRBV11-1 and TRBJ1-1; TRBD1 aligns across 11 bases. This CDR3 has 12 residues. V shed 5 bases and J 10 bases; nucleotides not matched to a gene: 3. The germline gives CDR1 SGHAT, CDR2 FQDESV (reference sequence). CDR3: CASSRDRGGAFF. For the CDR3, the DNA is TGTGCCAGCAGCCGGGACAGGGGGGGAGCTTTCTTT.

J is TRBJ2-7 and V is TRBV7-8; D uncertain. V dropped 1 base and J dropped 2 bases, with 18 bases sitting between them. The germline V gene encodes CDR1 SGHVS and CDR2 FQNEAQ. This CDR3 contains 17 residues. The CDR3 region has the DNA TGTGCCAGCAGCTTAGTCCCCCCCGGTTTACACACCTACGAGCAGTACTTC. Its protein is CASSLVPPGLHTYEQYF.

The chain recombines TRBV5-4 with TRBJ1-1; no clear D gene. Germline V CDR1 and CDR2: SGHNT, YYREEE (reference sequence). This CDR3 has 14 residues. V was shortened by 0 bases and J by 5 bases, with 11 bases between the two germline ends. CDR3 DNA: TGTGCCAGCAGCTTGGAAGGTGTTTGGACTGAAGCTTTCTTT. Its translation is CASSLEGVWTEAFF.